This T cell receptor (beta chain) was observed in a study of blood T cell repertoires in COVID-19. Study at large: Acute and convalescent COVID-19 specimens originated in the United States, Italy and Spain.

Per the original methods: Using reference gene primer amplification, nucleated cell counts were estimated. Some clones are missing from TCRdb's copy, which holds only in-frame ones; the method was immunoSEQ multiplex PCR. V and J calls and clone size are copied from that table; D and trimming were computed from the DNA. Of a few hundred thousand clones in the sample, roughly 84% were seen once. Sample: peripheral blood. This clonotype originated in a man aged 40-49 years who had recovered from COVID-19.

CDR3 residues: CASTGGIGEGSYNEQFF. The CDR3 bases are TGTGCCAGCACCGGGGGGATAGGGGAGGGCTCCTACAATGAGCAGTTCTTC. V usage is TRBV13 and J usage is TRBJ2-1; 7 nucleotides line up with TRBD2. The CDR3 runs 17 residues. Germline V gives CDR1 PRHDT, CDR2 FYEKMQ (reference sequence). V was clipped by 7 bases and J by 0 bases; unmatched bases: 12.